This T cell receptor (beta chain) was identified during a study of cytomegalovirus exposure and HLA in healthy donors. General study findings and limits: 164 TCR beta chains were listed as cytomegalovirus-associated.

This table comes from immunoSEQ multiplex PCR, and its TCRdb copy is limited to in-frame clones, with some not included. The sample lists some 110,000 clones, 75% to 90% occurring once. As concerns this clone: Its matching antigen is unknown.

CDR1 and CDR2 (germline): SGHAT, FQNNGV. With 5 bases removed from V and 6 bases from J, the gap between germline ends came to 13 bases. There are 13 residues in the CDR3. The study drew the donors from its approximately 120-subject validation cohort, separate from the approximately 700-subject first cohort. The sequence came from a young man in good health and CMV-seropositive. The sample consisted of PBMCs. The chain is built from TRBV11-2 and TRBJ1-1; no reliable D call. CDR3 protein: CASSPWAVPEAFF. The CDR3, as DNA: TGTGCCAGCAGCCCTTGGGCCGTACCTGAAGCTTTCTTT.